This T cell receptor (beta chain) was sequenced during a study of shared clonotypes between healthy human individuals. In the study overall: Donors had three CD4 naive, three CD4 memory, two CD8 naive and one CD8 memory plate apiece. Broader study findings: When naive CD4 clonotypes were compared across a few donors, 4% to 5.5% were shared. Rarefaction analysis demonstrated incomplete sorted-subset sequencing notwithstanding large depth.

Deep-level assay runs were performed. Clones were read by immunoSEQ multiplex PCR, and TCRdb kept only the in-frame ones, dropping some. Among some 1.5 million clones listed, 98% were seen once. Turning to this clone: No antigen is known for it.

The V and J ends lost 3 bases and 3 bases respectively, with 9 bases between them. Germline CDR1 and CDR2: SEHNR and FQNEAQ (reference sequence). This CDR3 has 14 residues. This receptor was identified in a man aged 30 to 45 in good health. The V gene is TRBV7-9, the J gene TRBJ1-5, with D possibly being TRBD1 (6 bases). Input material: naive CD4+ T cells sorted from blood. The subset here: CD45RA+ positively selected. CDR3 sequence (DNA): TGTGCCAGCAGCTTCGGACAGTTCAATCAGCCCCAGCATTTT. It codes for CASSFGQFNQPQHF.